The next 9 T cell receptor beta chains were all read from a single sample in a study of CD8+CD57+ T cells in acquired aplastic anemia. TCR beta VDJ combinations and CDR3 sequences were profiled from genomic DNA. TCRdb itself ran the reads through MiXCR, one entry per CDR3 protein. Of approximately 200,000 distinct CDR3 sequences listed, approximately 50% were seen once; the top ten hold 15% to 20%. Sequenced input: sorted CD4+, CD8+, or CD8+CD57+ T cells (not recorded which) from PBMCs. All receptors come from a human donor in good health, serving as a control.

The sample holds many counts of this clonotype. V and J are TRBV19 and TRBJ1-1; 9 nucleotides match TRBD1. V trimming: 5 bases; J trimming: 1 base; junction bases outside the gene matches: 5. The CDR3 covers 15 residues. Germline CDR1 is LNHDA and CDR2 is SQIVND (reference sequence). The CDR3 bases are TGTGCCAGTAGTGAACAGGGGGCGGGGAACACTGAAGCTTTCTTT. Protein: CASSEQGAGNTEAFF. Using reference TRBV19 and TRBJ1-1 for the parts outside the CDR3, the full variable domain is DGGITQSPKYLFRKEGQNVTLSCEQNLNHDAMYWYRQDPGQGLRLIYYSQIVNDFQKGDIAEGYSVSREKKESFPLTVTSAQKNPTAFYLCASSEQGAGNTEAFFGQGTRLTVV.

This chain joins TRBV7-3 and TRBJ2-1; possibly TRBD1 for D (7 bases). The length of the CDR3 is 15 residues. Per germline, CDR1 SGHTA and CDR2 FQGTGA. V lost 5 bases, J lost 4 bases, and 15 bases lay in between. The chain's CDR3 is CASSPDPGGYNEQFF. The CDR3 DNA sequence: TGTGCCAGCAGCCCAGACCCAGGGGGGTACAATGAGCAGTTCTTC. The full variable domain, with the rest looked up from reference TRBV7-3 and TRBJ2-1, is GAGVSQTPSNKVTEKGKYVELRCDPISGHTALYWYRQSLGQGPEFLIYFQGTGAADDSGLPNDRFFAVRPEGSVSTLKIQRTERGDSAVYLCASSPDPGGYNEQFFGPGTRLTVL.

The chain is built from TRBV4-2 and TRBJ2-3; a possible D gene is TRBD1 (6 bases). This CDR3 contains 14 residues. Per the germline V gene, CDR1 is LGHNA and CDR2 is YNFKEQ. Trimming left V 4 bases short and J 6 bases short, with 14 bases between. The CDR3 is CASSPGGGWDTQYF. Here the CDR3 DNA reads TGTGCCAGCAGCCCTGGGGGCGGGTGGGATACGCAGTATTTT.

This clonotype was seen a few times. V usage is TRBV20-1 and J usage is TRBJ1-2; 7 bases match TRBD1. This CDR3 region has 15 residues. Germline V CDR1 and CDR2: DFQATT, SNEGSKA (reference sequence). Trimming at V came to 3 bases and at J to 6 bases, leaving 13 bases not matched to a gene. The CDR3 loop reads CSASQGVRVRDGYTF. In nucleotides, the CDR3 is TGCAGTGCTAGCCAGGGGGTGAGGGTTCGCGATGGCTACACCTTC.

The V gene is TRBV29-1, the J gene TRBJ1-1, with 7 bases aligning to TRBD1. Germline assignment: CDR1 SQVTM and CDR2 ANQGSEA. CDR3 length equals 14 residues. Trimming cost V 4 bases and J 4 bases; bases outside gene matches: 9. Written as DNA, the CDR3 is TGCAGCGTTGGAGGGGGCGGCGGTGTCACTGAAGCTTTCTTT. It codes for CSVGGGGGVTEAFF.

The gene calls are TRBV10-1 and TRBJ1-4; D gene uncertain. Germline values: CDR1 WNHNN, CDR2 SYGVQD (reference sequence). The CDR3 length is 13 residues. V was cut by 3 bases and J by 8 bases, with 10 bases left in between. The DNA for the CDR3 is TGCGCCAGCAGTGACAAGTTTTACGAAAAACTGTTTTTT. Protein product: CASSDKFYEKLFF.

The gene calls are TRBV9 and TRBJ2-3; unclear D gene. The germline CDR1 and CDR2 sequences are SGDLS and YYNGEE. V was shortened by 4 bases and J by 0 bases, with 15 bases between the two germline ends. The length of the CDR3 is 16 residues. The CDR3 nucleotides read TGTGCCAGCAGCATTGACCAGCCAACCAGCACAGATACGCAGTATTTT. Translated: CASSIDQPTSTDTQYF.

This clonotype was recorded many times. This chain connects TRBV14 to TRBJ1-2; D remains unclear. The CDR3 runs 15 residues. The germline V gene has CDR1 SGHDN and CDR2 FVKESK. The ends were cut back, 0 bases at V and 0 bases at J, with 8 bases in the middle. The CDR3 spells CASSQDRRANYGYTF. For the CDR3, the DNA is TGTGCCAGCAGCCAAGACAGGAGAGCTAACTATGGCTACACCTTC.

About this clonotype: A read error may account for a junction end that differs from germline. The CDR3 here is CASSFDSVYEQYF. The CDR3 DNA reads as TGTGCTAGCAGCTTTGATTCGGTCTACGAGCAGTACTTC. The chain joins TRBV7-7 to TRBJ2-7, with D unresolved. CDR1 is SSHAT and CDR2 is FNYEAQ in the germline V gene (reference sequence). The CDR3 is 13 amino acids.